Below, one TCR beta chain is given with its context. Generated by immunoSEQ multiplex PCR, the TCRdb table keeps only in-frame clones and is missing some. The table includes 60,000 to 85,000 clones, about 90% detected once. These data belong to a study of T cell changes during pregnancy in multiple sclerosis. The CDR3 has 13 amino acids. The germline gives CDR1 SGHAT, CDR2 FQNNGV. V gave up 4 bases and J gave up 3 bases, with 9 bases separating them. J is TRBJ1-2 and V is TRBV11-2, with a possible D match to TRBD1 (6 bases). This specimen was peripheral blood, taken in the first trimester of pregnancy. This clonotype was sampled from a female donor with multiple sclerosis, enrolled in a pregnancy study. The CDR3 region is CASSSDSYYGYTF. The CDR3 bases are TGTGCCAGCAGCTCGGACAGCTACTATGGCTACACCTTC.